Described below is a single T cell receptor beta chain sequence and its context. Its antigen is still unknown. The data belong to a study of T cells in Graves' hyperthyroidism and ophthalmopathy. Regarding the study as a whole: A model of 13 V-J pairs discriminated ophthalmopathy from stable hyperthyroidism.

Between the trimmed V and J ends, which lost 3 bases and 9 bases, there was a span of 9 bases. The V gene's germline CDR1 is SNHLY and CDR2 FYNNEI. This CDR3 has 12 residues. RNA transcripts served as the template for amplifying TCR beta CDR3 regions. HTBI primers were employed in a first-round RT-PCR of the TCR CDR3. One entry per CDR3 protein results from TCRdb running MiXCR on the multiplex PCR reads. The table has hundreds of thousands of distinct CDR3 sequences, roughly 15% seen once. Exclusion of a patient resulted from uncontrolled infection, other autoimmune disease, pregnancy or lactation. Cells are PBMCs isolated from around 9.4 ml of fresh blood.

The clonotype comes from a woman aged 18-29 years with Graves' hyperthyroidism. What was sequenced was blood. This chain uses TRBV2 with TRBJ1-5; maybe TRBD1 (5 bases). This CDR3 is CASSEGPTPQHF. The CDR3 DNA reads as TGTGCCAGCAGTGAGGGGCCAACGCCCCAGCATTTT.